This T cell receptor beta chain was sequenced in a study of T cell changes during pregnancy in multiple sclerosis. CDR3 length: 15 amino acids. Trimming took 4 bases from V and 7 from J; bases not matched to a gene: 7. Germline lookup yields CDR1 SGHNT and CDR2 YYREEE (reference sequence). TCRdb's table, derived via immunoSEQ multiplex PCR, lists solely in-frame clones and lacks some. The sample lists tens of thousands of clones, approximately 91% occurring once. V usage is TRBV5-4 and J usage is TRBJ2-7, with 14 bases aligning to TRBD2. The origin of this receptor is a female donor with multiple sclerosis, enrolled in a pregnancy study. The material sequenced was PBMCs (not recorded whether the cells were cultured). The CDR3 DNA is TGTGCCAGCAGCCCAGGGACTAGCGGGAGTGGGGAGCAGTACTTC. Amino acid sequence: CASSPGTSGSGEQYF. The full variable domain, in which reference TRBV5-4 and TRBJ2-7 provide the parts outside the CDR3, is ETGVTQSPTHLIKTRGQQVTLRCSSQSGHNTVSWYQQALGQGPQFIFQYYREEENGRGNFPPRFSGLQFPNYSSELNVNALELDDSALYLCASSPGTSGSGEQYFGPGTRLTVT.